This is a list of T cell receptor beta chains from one sample in a study of blood T cell repertoires in COVID-19. The repertoire was sequenced with immunoSEQ multiplex PCR; TCRdb's copy has only in-frame clones and lacks some. The sample yields about 250,000 clones, about 88% seen once. The sample comprised PBMCs or T cells enriched from blood (not recorded which). All receptors come from a woman in her 50s who had been exposed to COVID-19. The CDR3 runs from the conserved cysteine through the conserved F or W. D genes are given only for firm matches. Rows give clone size only sometimes, using once, few, many, or a class for an expanded clone.

D	length	J	size	V	DNA	CDR3
.	17	TRBJ1-3	.	TRBV9	TGTGCCAGCAGCGCCTTACAGGGCCCCAGCTCTGGAAACACCATATATTTT	CASSALQGPSSGNTIYF
.	13	TRBJ1-1	.	TRBV5-1	TGCGCCAGCAGCTTGGGTATTAACACTGAAGCTTTCTTT	CASSLGINTEAFF
.	12	TRBJ2-1	.	TRBV6-2/TRBV6-3	TGTGCCAGCAGTTACAGCGGGAATGAGCAGTTCTTC	CASSYSGNEQFF
TRBD1	15	TRBJ1-4	once	TRBV2	TGTGCCAGCAGTGTTAGGAGACAGGGTAATGAAAAACTGTTTTTT	CASSVRRQGNEKLFF
TRBD1	14	TRBJ1-2	.	TRBV2	TGTGCCAGCAGGTTACAGGGGGCGGGCTATGGCTACACCTTC	CASRLQGAGYGYTF
.	16	TRBJ2-1	.	TRBV5-1	TGCGCCAGCAGCTTGGTGTCGGGGGTCACCTACAATGAGCAGTTCTTC	CASSLVSGVTYNEQFF
.	13	TRBJ2-5	.	TRBV5-1	TGCGCCAGCAGCTCCGGGGTCCAAGAGACCCAGTACTTC	CASSSGVQETQYF
TRBD1	15	TRBJ1-4	.	TRBV5-1	TGCGCCAGCAGCTTGGGGGGGACAGGGAATGAAAAACTGTTTTTT	CASSLGGTGNEKLFF
TRBD1	16	TRBJ1-2	.	TRBV28	TGTGCCAGCAGTTTTATCAAGGGGGCAGGTCCCTATGGCTACACCTTC	CASSFIKGAGPYGYTF
.	14	TRBJ1-1	once	TRBV13	TGTGCCAGCAGCCTTCACAGGGTTGGCACTGAAGCTTTCTTT	CASSLHRVGTEAFF
TRBD1	13	TRBJ1-2	few	TRBV7-9	TGTGCCAGCAGCCTAGACAGGGTCGGGGGCTACACCTTC	CASSLDRVGGYTF
TRBD1	15	TRBJ1-1	.	TRBV2	TGTGCCAGCAGGGATTTCGGACAGGGTAGGACTGAAGCTTTCTTT	CASRDFGQGRTEAFF
TRBD1	16	TRBJ2-2	.	TRBV5-5	TGTGCCAGCAGCTTAAAGTGGACAGGGGCTCCCGGGGAGCTGTTTTTT	CASSLKWTGAPGELFF
.	13	TRBJ1-2	few	TRBV7-2	TGTGCCAGCAGCCCATTAGGAGGTACTGGCTACACCTTC	CASSPLGGTGYTF
.	13	TRBJ1-4	.	TRBV7-2	TGTGCCAGCAGCTTATACGGGGTGGAAAAACTGTTTTTT	CASSLYGVEKLFF
TRBD1	15	TRBJ1-2	.	TRBV6-5	TGTGCCAGCAGTTACCCTAAGACAGGGAGCTATGGCTACACCTTC	CASSYPKTGSYGYTF
.	13	TRBJ1-1	once	TRBV7-2	TGTGCCAGCAGCTTAGAACAGGTCCGCGAAGCTTTCTTT	CASSLEQVREAFF
TRBD1	18	TRBJ2-2	.	TRBV18	TGTGCCAGCTCCCTGGTGGGATCCGGGACAGCTACTACCGGGGAGCTGTTTTTT	CASSLVGSGTATTGELFF
TRBD1	13	TRBJ2-7	once	TRBV29-1	TGCAGCGCGAGGACAGGGGGTTCCTGGGAGCAGTACTTC	CSARTGGSWEQYF
TRBD2	16	TRBJ2-1	.	TRBV5-4	TGTGCCAGCAGCACCGGGACTAGCGGGGGGGTCAATGAGCAGTTCTTC	CASSTGTSGGVNEQFF
.	11	TRBJ2-5	.	TRBV29-1	TGCAGCGGGGGGGACACTGAGACCCAGTACTTC	CSGGDTETQYF
TRBD1	15	TRBJ1-1	.	TRBV6-2/TRBV6-3	TGTGCCAGCAGCCCAATCCGACAGGGACTCACTGAAGCTTTCTTT	CASSPIRQGLTEAFF
.	15	TRBJ2-5	.	TRBV5-1	TGCGCCAGCAGCTACGATACAGGACGCTGGGAGACCCAGTACTTC	CASSYDTGRWETQYF
TRBD2	17	TRBJ2-7	.	TRBV5-3	TGTGCCAGAAGCTTGTCCCAGCGGGGGCCACAGACCTACGAGCAGTACTTC	CARSLSQRGPQTYEQYF
TRBD1	14	TRBJ2-7	.	TRBV28	TGTGCCAGCACAAGGACAGGGGGCTCCTACGAGCAGTACTTC	CASTRTGGSYEQYF
TRBD1	14	TRBJ1-5	once	TRBV2	TGTGCCAGCAGTGATCCGGACAGGGGCCAGCCCCAGCATTTT	CASSDPDRGQPQHF
.	15	TRBJ1-5	.	TRBV20-1	TGCAGTGCTAGTGCACCGACAGGCTTAAATCAGCCCCAGCATTTT	CSASAPTGLNQPQHF
.	14	TRBJ2-2	.	TRBV9	TGTGCCAGCAGCGTAGAGCCGGGCACCGGGGAGCTGTTTTTT	CASSVEPGTGELFF
.	13	TRBJ2-3	once	TRBV5-4	TGTGCCAGCAGCGCAGACAACACAGATACGCAGTATTTT	CASSADNTDTQYF
.	13	TRBJ2-5	.	TRBV10-3	TGTGCCATCAGCCTCTCAGGGGCAGAGACCCAGTACTTC	CAISLSGAETQYF
TRBD1	15	TRBJ1-5	.	TRBV6-5	TGTGCCAGCAGTTCAGGGACAGGCTACAATCAGCCCCAGCATTTT	CASSSGTGYNQPQHF
TRBD2	14	TRBJ2-5	once	TRBV19	TGTGCCAGTAGTACCCGGGGGGGCAAAGAGACCCAGTACTTC	CASSTRGGKETQYF
TRBD1	15	TRBJ1-5	.	TRBV10-3	TGTGCCATCAGTGAGTCCGGGACAGGGACTCAGCCCCAGCATTTT	CAISESGTGTQPQHF
TRBD1	15	TRBJ2-5	.	TRBV19	TGTGCCAGTAGTAGTCGACAGGGGGGGCAAGAGACCCAGTACTTC	CASSSRQGGQETQYF
.	14	TRBJ1-4	few	TRBV5-1	TGCGCCAGCAGCTTGGCCGGGGAGGGAGAAAAACTGTTTTTT	CASSLAGEGEKLFF
TRBD1	15	TRBJ1-1	.	TRBV6-5	TGTGCCAGCAGTTACCGGGGACAGGGAGACACTGAAGCTTTCTTT	CASSYRGQGDTEAFF
.	15	TRBJ2-2	.	TRBV11-2	TGTGCCAGCTCCCCAGCCAGGACGAACACCGGGGAGCTGTTTTTT	CASSPARTNTGELFF
.	16	TRBJ1-2	.	TRBV18	TGTGCCAGCTCACCACCGCTTTCCGGGGATGTAAATGGCTACACCTTC	CASSPPLSGDVNGYTF
.	13	TRBJ2-2	.	TRBV5-3	TGTGCCAGAAAAGAAGGGGTCACCGGGGAGCTGTTTTTT	CARKEGVTGELFF
.	14	TRBJ2-3	.	TRBV5-4	TGTGCCAGCAGCTTGGTACAGAGCACAGATACGCAGTATTTT	CASSLVQSTDTQYF
.	15	TRBJ1-2	.	TRBV18	TGTGCCAGCTCAACTGGAGCTAGCAGCAATTATGGCTACACCTTC	CASSTGASSNYGYTF
TRBD1	14	TRBJ2-2	.	TRBV5-1	TGCGCCAGCAGAAAGACAGGGGATGCCGGGGAGCTGTTTTTT	CASRKTGDAGELFF
TRBD1	17	TRBJ1-5	.	TRBV28	TGTGCCAGCAGTTTTCTCAAAACAGGGGTGGGCAATCAGCCCCAGCATTTT	CASSFLKTGVGNQPQHF
TRBD2	16	TRBJ2-4	.	TRBV19	TGTGCCAGTAGCACCTACGGCGGGGGAACCAAAAACATTCAGTACTTC	CASSTYGGGTKNIQYF
TRBD1	16	TRBJ1-6	once	TRBV7-2	TGTGCCAGCAGCCCCGACAGGGGATCCTATAATTCACCCCTCCACTTT	CASSPDRGSYNSPLHF
TRBD1	14	TRBJ1-3	.	TRBV2	TGTGCCAGCAGGGGACAGGGACTCGGAAACACCATATATTTT	CASRGQGLGNTIYF
.	14	TRBJ2-3	.	TRBV7-9	TGTGCCATCATGGGGGCAGGTCGCACAGATACGCAGTATTTT	CAIMGAGRTDTQYF
.	13	TRBJ1-1	.	TRBV7-2	TGTGCCAGCAGCTTTAGTATGAACACTGAAGCTTTCTTT	CASSFSMNTEAFF
.	13	TRBJ2-1	.	TRBV29-1	TGCAGCGGGGGACGGACACTTAACAATGAGCAGTTCTTC	CSGGRTLNNEQFF